The 9 T cell receptor beta chains below come from one sample, sequenced in a study of blood T cell repertoires in COVID-19. Assay: immunoSEQ multiplex PCR; the TCRdb copy retains only in-frame clones and omits some. This table holds around 700,000 clones, approximately 90% found once. Source material: peripheral blood. These receptors came from a woman aged 18-29 years with acute or convalescent COVID-19.

The chain links TRBV5-1 to TRBJ2-3, with TRBD2 as a possible D gene (6 bases). Germline V gene lookup returns CDR1 SGHRS and CDR2 YFSETQ. The CDR3 has 17 residues. With 4 bases removed from V and 1 base from J, the gap between germline ends came to 19 bases. The CDR3 sequence: CASSETRTTLGTDTQYF. In DNA form, the CDR3 reads TGCGCCAGCAGCGAGACCCGGACTACGCTTGGCACAGATACGCAGTATTTT.

This chain joins TRBV7-9 and TRBJ2-1; the D gene is possibly TRBD2 (7 bases). Germline V gene sequence: CDR1 SEHNR, CDR2 FQNEAQ (reference sequence). V lost 1 base and J 9 bases, leaving 16 bases between the germline ends. The CDR3 covers 15 residues. CDR3 amino acids: CASSLVVGGLTEQFF. The CDR3 DNA sequence: TGTGCCAGCAGCTTAGTAGTGGGGGGGCTCACTGAGCAGTTCTTC.

The rearrangement links TRBV23-1 to TRBJ1-5, with D possibly matching TRBD1 (5 bases). TRBV23-1 is an ORF, with its function uncertain. The V gene lost 6 bases and the J gene lost 7 bases, with 16 bases spanning the gap. This CDR3 is 14 amino acids long. The CDR3 is CASRPRQSQQPQHF. CDR3 sequence (DNA): TGCGCCAGCAGGCCCCGACAGTCACAGCAGCCCCAGCATTTT.

This clone was found once. The chain employs TRBV21-1 and TRBJ1-5; TRBD1 reflects the table's D call only, with no check against the DNA. TRBV21-1 is annotated as a pseudogene. CDR3 length: 15 residues. The CDR3 is CASSDSGQPAMAQHF. The DNA of the CDR3 is TGTGCCAGCAGCGACTCGGGACAGCCAGCAATGGCCCAGCATTTT.

The J gene is TRBJ2-1, the V gene TRBV2, with D possibly being TRBD2 (7 bases). The germline V gene encodes CDR1 SNHLY and CDR2 FYNNEI. CDR3 size: 15 residues. V was cut by 2 bases and J by 5 bases, with 13 bases left in between. CDR3 region: CASSETGGPNNEQFF. In DNA, the CDR3 is TGTGCCAGCAGTGAAACGGGGGGCCCAAACAATGAGCAGTTCTTC.

The chain employs TRBV6-6 and TRBJ2-3, with 14 bases matching TRBD2. Germline V gene sequence: CDR1 MNHNY, CDR2 SVGAGI (reference sequence). Trimming at V came to 5 bases and at J to 4 bases, leaving 5 bases not matched to a gene. This CDR3 is 16 amino acids long. CDR3 sequence reads: CASSRLAGGRADTQYF. The CDR3 DNA reads TGTGCCAGCAGTCGACTAGCGGGGGGGCGGGCAGATACGCAGTATTTT.

This clone came up once. This chain connects TRBV15 to TRBJ1-4; no definite D call. CDR1 is LNHNV and CDR2 is YYDKDF in the germline V gene (reference sequence). V lost 5 bases and J lost 0, with 10 bases in between. CDR3 length: 15 amino acids. CDR3 in DNA: TGTGCCACCAGCTACAGCCCCGCAACTAATGAAAAACTGTTTTTT. Residues: CATSYSPATNEKLFF.

This clone has a single count. The V gene is TRBV15, the J gene TRBJ1-1; D gene uncertain. The CDR3 consists of 13 residues. The V end lost 3 bases, the J end lost 1 base, and 6 bases lay between the germline ends. Germline CDR1 LNHNV, CDR2 YYDKDF (reference sequence). In DNA, the CDR3 is TGTGCCACCAGCAGCTCGTGGAACACTGAAGCTTTCTTT. It encodes CATSSSWNTEAFF.

The V call is TRBV5-4, the J call TRBJ1-1; D is uncertain. The CDR3 totals 17 residues. From germline, CDR1 is SGHNT and CDR2 YYREEE (reference sequence). Trimming took off 0 bases at V and 7 bases at J, with 22 bases between the two ends. This chain's CDR3 is CASSLGLPTSGYSEAFF. The CDR3 region has the DNA TGTGCCAGCAGCTTGGGTCTCCCGACATCGGGGTATAGTGAAGCTTTCTTT.